Reported below is one T cell receptor (beta chain). The target antigen is unknown. Sequence at one end of the junction differs from germline and may be a read error. Researchers ran the PCR with 60 Vbeta and 13 Jbeta primers. Profiled with immunoSEQ multiplex PCR; TCRdb holds only in-frame clones, not every one. Here the sample spans about 110,000 clones, around 70% being singletons. This sample is part of a study of cytomegalovirus exposure and HLA in healthy donors. Study-level points and caveats: A few chains linked to CMV were shown in vitro to be specific for CMV antigens. Rare TCR sequences dominated, though some public TCRs recurred in many donors.

This sequence originates from a boy aged 5-17 years in good health and CMV-seronegative. Sequenced material: PBMCs.

CDR3 in DNA: TGTGCCAGCACCTTAGGAGGACACACCTCTGGGGCCAACGTCCTGACTTTC. Translation: CASTLGGHTSGANVLTF. The V call is TRBV7-2, the J call TRBJ2-6, with D perhaps given as TRBD1 or TRBD2 (5 bases each). This CDR3 is built from 17 residues. Looked up from germline, CDR1 is SGHTA and CDR2 is FQGNSA.